Shown below are 20 T cell receptor beta chains from a single sample sequenced in a study of T cells in Graves' hyperthyroidism and ophthalmopathy. Template material for amplifying TCR beta CDR3 regions consisted of RNA transcripts. The primer set for the first-round RT-PCR of the TCR CDR3 was HTBI. TCRdb analysed the multiplex PCR reads with MiXCR anew, one entry per CDR3 protein. The table includes about 380,000 distinct CDR3 sequences, roughly 12% detected once. Sequenced sample: blood. The receptors derive from a man in his thirties or forties with Graves' hyperthyroidism that later progressed to Graves' ophthalmopathy.

Of note for this clonotype: Sequence at one end of the junction differs from germline and may be a read error. This chain connects TRBV4-1 to TRBJ2-1; 10 bases fit TRBD2. This CDR3 contains 15 residues. CDR1 is MGHRA, CDR2 YSYEKL, per germline. This CDR3 reads CASSLTSGDYNDQFF. The CDR3 DNA sequence: TGCGCCAGCAGCCTAACTAGCGGGGATTATAATGATCAGTTCTTC.

The chain carries TRBV13 and TRBJ1-1, with 9 bases aligning to TRBD1. The CDR3 is 15 residues long. J was trimmed by 6 bases and V by 5 bases; bases with no gene match: 10. CDR1 and CDR2 (germline): PRHDT, FYEKMQ (reference sequence). CDR3 sequence: CASSLTRDRAAEAFF. CDR3 in DNA: TGTGCCAGCAGCCTTACTCGGGACAGGGCGGCTGAAGCTTTCTTT.

CDR3 in DNA: TGCGCCAGCAGCTTGGTTGGGTACGGGGCCGGGGAGCTGTTTTTT. Its protein is CASSLVGYGAGELFF. The chain recombines TRBV5-1 with TRBJ2-2, with D maybe TRBD2 (5 bases). This CDR3 region has 15 residues. V lost 0 bases and J lost 6, with 12 bases in between. Germline V lookup: CDR1 SGHRS, CDR2 YFSETQ.

The genes are TRBV3-1 and TRBJ2-2; D may be TRBD2 (5 bases). CDR3 size: 14 residues. Looked up from germline, CDR1 is LGHDT and CDR2 is YNNKEL (reference sequence). The ends were cut back, 4 bases at V and 3 bases at J, with 9 bases in the middle. The DNA of the CDR3 is TGTGCCAGCAGCCCCGGGGAGTACACCGGGGAGCTGTTTTTT. Protein sequence: CASSPGEYTGELFF.

In its sample, this clonotype was seen a few times. The genes are TRBV28 and TRBJ2-6; TRBD1 or TRBD2 may be the D gene (5 bases each). The CDR3 contains 17 residues. Germline values: CDR1 MDHEN, CDR2 SYDVKM. The ends were cut back, 7 bases at V and 1 base at J, with 17 bases in the middle. CDR3 in DNA: TGTGCCAGCAATGGGGGTCCGTGGGAGTCTGGGGCCAACGTCCTGACTTTC. Translation: CASNGGPWESGANVLTF.

Notes on this clonotype: A clone one base away is much larger, so this may be a read error. The rearrangement uses TRBV2 and TRBJ1-1, with 9 bases identical to TRBD1. Germline CDR1 and CDR2: SNHLY and FYNNEI. CDR3 length equals 15 residues. Here the CDR3 reads CASLTDRGYDTEALF. The CDR3, as DNA: TGTGCCAGCCTTACGGACAGGGGCTATGACACTGAAGCTCTCTTT.

This clonotype has a count of ten or more. The chain carries TRBV19 and TRBJ1-1, with D unclear. The V and J ends lost 5 bases and 6 bases respectively, with 10 bases between them. The CDR3 is 12 amino acids. Germline lookup yields CDR1 LNHDA and CDR2 SQIVND (reference sequence). The CDR3 region is CASSPLYAEAFF. The CDR3 nucleotides read TGTGCCAGTAGTCCCCTATACGCTGAAGCTTTCTTT. The full variable domain, completed using reference TRBV19 and TRBJ1-1, is DGGITQSPKYLFRKEGQNVTLSCEQNLNHDAMYWYRQDPGQGLRLIYYSQIVNDFQKGDIAEGYSVSREKKESFPLTVTSAQKNPTAFYLCASSPLYAEAFFGQGTRLTVV.

In its sample, this clonotype was seen many times. The CDR3 here is CASLPAWDINQPQHF. CDR3 in DNA: TGTGCCAGCCTTCCTGCTTGGGACATCAATCAGCCCCAGCATTTT. The chain has TRBV19 and TRBJ1-5, with D possibly being TRBD1 (6 bases). Germline V lookup: CDR1 LNHDA, CDR2 SQIVND (reference sequence). CDR3 size: 15 residues. Trimming pared 9 bases from V and 3 bases from J, leaving 18 bases between.

This clonotype showed up many times. The gene calls are TRBV10-3 and TRBJ2-1, with TRBD2 matching over 12 bases. CDR3 length: 15 residues. CDR1 ENHRY and CDR2 SYGVKD come from the germline V gene. The V gene end was trimmed by 4 bases and the J gene end by 7 bases; junction bases not matched to a gene: 5. The DNA of the CDR3 is TGTGCCATCAGTGTTCTAGCGGGGGGGCAAAATGAGCAGTTCTTC. Amino acid sequence: CAISVLAGGQNEQFF.

This clonotype was found many times. V gene TRBV11-2 combines with J gene TRBJ2-5; the match to TRBD2 covers 11 bases. Germline CDR1 reads SGHAT; CDR2 reads FQNNGV. CDR3 length: 18 amino acids. With 0 bases clipped from V and 0 bases from J, the junction kept 6 bases outside the gene matches. The CDR3 loop reads CASSLEIAGGTYQETQYF. In DNA, the CDR3 is TGTGCCAGCAGCTTAGAGATAGCGGGGGGGACGTACCAAGAGACCCAGTACTTC. The whole variable domain, remainder taken from reference TRBV11-2 and TRBJ2-5, is EAGVAQSPRYKIIEKRQSVAFWCNPISGHATLYWYQQILGQGPKLLIQFQNNGVVDDSQLPKDRFSAERLKGVDSTLKIQPAKLEDSAVYLCASSLEIAGGTYQETQYFGPGTRLLVL.

The CDR3 protein is CASIPAGTFYEQYF. CDR3 DNA: TGTGCCAGCATCCCCGCCGGGACATTCTACGAGCAGTACTTC. This chain links TRBV6-1 with TRBJ2-7, with a possible D match to TRBD1 (6 bases). This CDR3 spans 14 amino acids. V lost 7 bases, J lost 3 bases, and 16 bases lay in between. Germline assignment: CDR1 MNHNS and CDR2 SASEGT.

This clonotype was detected only a few times. In nucleotides, the CDR3 is TGTGCCAGTAGTGCTGAATGGGGCTACACCTTC. Translated, it gives CASSAEWGYTF. The rearrangement uses TRBV19 and TRBJ1-2; D gene ambiguous. This CDR3 region has 11 residues. Germline CDR1 reads LNHDA; CDR2 reads SQIVND (reference sequence). The ends were cut back, 5 bases at V and 8 bases at J, with 9 bases in the middle.

The rearrangement joins TRBV29-1 to TRBJ2-4, with a possible D match to TRBD2 (5 bases). This CDR3 region has 12 residues. Germline CDR1 SQVTM, CDR2 ANQGSEA. V was clipped by 4 bases and J by 8 bases, with 12 bases between them. CDR3 in amino acids: CSVARQEDIQYF. The DNA of the CDR3 is TGCAGCGTTGCGCGGCAGGAGGACATTCAGTACTTC.

This clonotype was found many times. The V call is TRBV5-1, the J call TRBJ1-5; D is unclear. Germline values: CDR1 SGHRS, CDR2 YFSETQ. The CDR3 is made up of 13 amino acids. Trimming took 3 bases from V and 5 from J, leaving 9 bases between them. CDR3 DNA sequence: TGCGCCAGCAGCTCGGACGGGGATCAGCCCCAGCATTTT. It is translated as CASSSDGDQPQHF.

In its sample, this clonotype was seen a few times. A much larger clone lies one base from this, so it may be a read error. Likely a read error: the CDR3 ends without its conserved phenylalanine or tryptophan. The V gene is TRBV13, the J gene TRBJ1-5; TRBD1 is a possible D gene (5 bases). The CDR3 runs to 16 residues. Germline lookup yields CDR1 PRHDT and CDR2 FYEKMQ (reference sequence). Trimming cost V 1 base and J 5 bases, with 15 bases left between them. The CDR3 sequence is CASSLAGGQADQPQHL. For the CDR3, the DNA is TGTGCCAGCAGCTTAGCCGGGGGTCAGGCCGATCAGCCCCAGCATCTT.

Concerning this clonotype: This may be a read error, as it is one base from a much larger clone. V is TRBV6-1 and J is TRBJ1-1; D gene ambiguous. This CDR3 has 15 residues. Germline CDR1 is MNHNS and CDR2 is SASEGT. The CDR3 loop reads CASSVGVLMNTKAFF. The CDR3 nucleotides are TGTGCCAGCAGTGTCGGGGTACTGATGAACACTAAAGCTTTCTTT.

This clonotype was recorded many times. The rearrangement uses TRBV20-1 and TRBJ2-1, with a possible D match to TRBD2 (5 bases). Trimming removed 6 bases from V and 0 bases from J, with 15 bases in between. The CDR3 runs 15 residues. Germline V CDR1 and CDR2: DFQATT, SNEGSKA (reference sequence). In DNA, the CDR3 is TGCAGTGCCCCCAATCCGGGGAGCTCCTACAATGAGCAGTTCTTC. Translation gives CSAPNPGSSYNEQFF.

This clonotype was counted once. The chain is built from TRBV12-3 or TRBV12-4 and TRBJ2-7; 9 positions match TRBD2. The CDR3 sequence is 16 residues long. The ends lost 3 bases at V and 0 bases at J; junction bases unmatched: 6. The CDR3 sequence: CASSLKRGASSYEQYF. The CDR3 region has the DNA TGTGCCAGCAGTTTGAAGCGGGGGGCATCCTCCTACGAGCAGTACTTC.

This chain connects TRBV2 to TRBJ2-2; 9 bases are shared with TRBD2. V was pared by 3 bases and J by 1 base, with 6 bases of the junction left unmatched. Germline CDR1 reads SNHLY; CDR2 reads FYNNEI. The CDR3 totals 17 residues. Here the CDR3 DNA reads TGTGCCAGCAGTGAGGTCGCGGGGGGGCGGAACACCGGGGAGCTGTTTTTT. It yields the protein CASSEVAGGRNTGELFF.

This clonotype has a count of ten or more. The genes are TRBV27 and TRBJ1-2; no definite D call. The V gene lost 6 bases and the J gene lost 8 bases, with 16 bases spanning the gap. The CDR3 covers 13 residues. The V gene's germline CDR1 is MNHEY and CDR2 SMNVEV (reference sequence). In nucleotides, the CDR3 is TGTGCCAGCAGCGGTCACCCCAATAGGGGCTACACCTTC. Amino acids: CASSGHPNRGYTF.